This TCR beta chain was identified during a study of lymphopenia after photon versus proton radiotherapy. Details on this clone: Its antigen remains unidentified.

This CDR3 region has 15 residues. Trimming took 7 bases from V and 6 from J, leaving 21 bases between them. Germline CDR1 and CDR2: MNHEY and SVGAGI. The data were produced by immunoSEQ multiplex PCR, yet TCRdb's version contains in-frame clones alone and is incomplete. The table includes roughly 61,000 clones, roughly nine tenths detected once. Study-wide results and limits: Relative stability marked proton patients; photon patients lost diversity and naive cells.

The sample was peripheral blood, taken from a patient treated with proton-based radiotherapy. The rearrangement links TRBV6-5 to TRBJ1-2, with D maybe TRBD1 (6 bases). This clonotype originated in a man older than 75 with esophageal cancer. The CDR3 coding sequence is TGTGCCAGCACTCTCGGGGGGGGCCTTTTAAATGGCTACACCTTC. Translating it yields CASTLGGGLLNGYTF.